The clone carrying this T cell receptor beta chain occurred many times. As yet, its antigen is unknown. The data were taken from a study of Graves' ophthalmopathy and Graves' hyperthyroidism. Study-level findings and limits: Sensitivity reached 87.88% and specificity about 81% for a 13-signature model separating ophthalmopathy from stable hyperthyroidism. Detection in blood was also observed for most expanded thyroid clonotypes above 0.001 frequency.

CDR1 MNHEY and CDR2 SVGEGT come from the germline V gene. The length of the CDR3 is 14 residues. With 7 bases removed from V and 2 bases from J, the gap between germline ends came to 15 bases. Amplification targeted the TCR beta CDR3 regions, with RNA transcripts as the source material. HTBI primers served in a first-round RT-PCR, which a second-round multiplex PCR followed. TCRdb recomputed calls from the multiplex PCR reads with MiXCR, one row per CDR3 protein. The profile shows about 400,000 distinct CDR3 sequences, roughly 21% of them singletons. The sequencing input was peripheral blood. The chain uses TRBV6-2 or TRBV6-3 and TRBJ2-7; a weak D match, TRBD1 (6 bases). The TCR sequence derives from a woman in her late teens or twenties with stable Graves' hyperthyroidism. Here the CDR3 reads CASTMRDRTYEQYF. The DNA of the CDR3 is TGTGCCAGCACCATGAGAGACAGGACCTACGAGCAGTACTTC.